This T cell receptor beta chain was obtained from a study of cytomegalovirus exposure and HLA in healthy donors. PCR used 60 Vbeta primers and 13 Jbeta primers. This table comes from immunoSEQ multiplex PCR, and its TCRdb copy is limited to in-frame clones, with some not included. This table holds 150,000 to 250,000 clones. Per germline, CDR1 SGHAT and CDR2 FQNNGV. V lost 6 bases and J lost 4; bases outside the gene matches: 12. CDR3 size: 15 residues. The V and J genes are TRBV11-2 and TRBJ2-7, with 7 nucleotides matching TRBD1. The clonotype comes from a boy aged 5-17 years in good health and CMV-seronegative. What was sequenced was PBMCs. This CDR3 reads CASRNPGTAIYEQYF. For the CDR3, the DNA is TGTGCCAGCAGAAACCCCGGGACAGCGATATACGAGCAGTACTTC.